This T cell receptor (beta chain) was identified during a study of shared clonotypes between healthy human individuals. The germline V gene has CDR1 MNHEY and CDR2 SMNVEV (reference sequence). This CDR3 comprises 13 residues. Trimming removed 3 bases at V and 8 bases at J, with 10 bases between. Libraries were prepared by immunoSEQ multiplex PCR; TCRdb keeps only in-frame clonotypes and omits some of them. Found here are a few million clones, around nine tenths of them singletons; the top ten hold roughly 0.14%. This chain connects TRBV27 to TRBJ1-4; D not certain. Material: naive CD4+ T cells sorted from blood. Subset given: CD45RA+ positively selected. This TCR was recovered from a man between 18 and 35 years old in good health. The CDR3 protein is CASSFVRREKLFF. CDR3 in DNA: TGTGCCAGCAGTTTTGTCCGGCGGGAAAAACTGTTTTTT.